Listed below are T cell receptor beta chains from one sample, sequenced in a study of shared clonotypes between healthy human individuals. Clones were read by immunoSEQ multiplex PCR, and TCRdb kept only the in-frame ones, dropping some. The sample records fewer than 400,000 clones, 74% being singletons. What was sequenced was memory CD4+ T cells sorted from blood. These receptors came from a man aged 25 to 45 in good health. Both conserved end residues are part of each CDR3. D genes are given only for firm matches. Some rows have no size entry. The others give once, few or many, or a class for an expanded clone.

TRBD2	18	TRBV19	once	TRBJ2-3	CASSILAGEFLSTDTQYF	TGTGCCAGTAGTATCTTAGCGGGAGAGTTCCTTAGCACAGATACGCAGTATTTT
.	16	TRBV19	.	TRBJ2-5	CASSIADSRSQETQYF	TGTGCCAGTAGTATAGCAGACAGCCGATCTCAAGAGACCCAGTACTTC
.	17	TRBV7-9	.	TRBJ2-1	CASSLGAGSSSYNEQFF	TGTGCCAGCAGCTTAGGGGCAGGGAGCAGCTCCTACAATGAGCAGTTCTTC
TRBD2	13	TRBV19	once	TRBJ2-7	CASSFGRKREQYF	TGTGCCAGTAGTTTCGGGAGGAAACGGGAGCAGTACTTC
TRBD2	17	TRBV7-9	.	TRBJ2-5	CASSLAGLAGGQETQYF	TGTGCCAGCAGCTTAGCTGGGCTAGCGGGAGGCCAAGAGACCCAGTACTTC
.	16	TRBV19	few	TRBJ2-2	CASSIVRQMNTGELFF	TGTGCCAGTAGTATAGTGAGGCAGATGAACACCGGGGAGCTGTTTTTT
TRBD1	13	TRBV30	.	TRBJ1-1	CAWETGGATEAFF	TGTGCCTGGGAAACAGGGGGAGCCACTGAAGCTTTCTTT
TRBD2	16	TRBV5-1	.	TRBJ2-7	CASSSSSGSTSYEQYF	TGCGCCAGCAGCTCCTCTAGCGGGTCGACATCCTACGAGCAGTACTTC
TRBD2	16	TRBV28	few	TRBJ2-5	CASSAGTTTYQETQYF	TGTGCCAGCAGTGCCGGGACTACCACGTACCAAGAGACCCAGTACTTC
.	14	TRBV10-2	few	TRBJ2-4	CASSDPAGGGIQYF	TGCGCCAGCAGTGACCCTGCCGGGGGAGGCATTCAGTACTTC
.	10	TRBV6-5	.	TRBJ2-1	CASGLGEQFF	TGTGCCAGCGGGCTTGGGGAGCAGTTCTTC
TRBD2	15	TRBV7-9	few	TRBJ2-1	CASSKRGGTGIEQFF	TGTGCCAGCAGCAAACGCGGGGGAACGGGGATTGAGCAGTTCTTC
TRBD1	15	TRBV28	.	TRBJ2-5	CASSFKGAFQETQYF	TGTGCCAGCAGTTTCAAGGGGGCGTTCCAAGAGACCCAGTACTTC
.	12	TRBV5-1	many	TRBJ2-3	CASSYLTDTQYF	TGCGCCAGCAGCTACCTCACAGATACGCAGTATTTT
.	16	TRBV11-3	once	TRBJ2-7	CASSLGIAGPDYEQYF	TGTGCCAGCAGCTTAGGTATTGCGGGACCGGACTACGAGCAGTACTTC
.	13	TRBV6-1	.	TRBJ2-3	CASRRDLIPTQYF	TGTGCCAGCAGAAGGGACCTAATCCCTACGCAGTATTTT
TRBD1	14	TRBV5-1	.	TRBJ1-2	CASRPGTGDIGYTF	TGCGCCAGCCGACCCGGGACAGGGGATATTGGCTACACCTTC
.	14	TRBV6-5	.	TRBJ2-2	CASSYGGTTGELFF	TGTGCCAGCAGTTACGGGGGCACCACCGGGGAGCTGTTTTTT
.	15	TRBV19	.	TRBJ2-1	CASSIRDSGYNEQFF	TGTGCCAGTAGTATCAGGGATAGCGGCTACAATGAGCAGTTCTTC
.	15	TRBV5-4	.	TRBJ2-7	CASSSIGLSSYEQYF	TGTGCCAGCAGCTCCATCGGGCTGAGCTCCTACGAGCAGTACTTC
.	14	TRBV10-3	.	TRBJ2-1	CAISERGNYNEQFF	TGTGCCATCAGTGAGCGCGGGAACTACAATGAGCAGTTCTTC
.	14	TRBV18	.	TRBJ2-3	CASSPVENTDTQYF	TGTGCCAGCTCACCCGTGGAGAACACAGATACGCAGTATTTT
.	13	TRBV30	.	TRBJ1-5	CAWSLTDNQPQHF	TGTGCCTGGAGTTTAACAGACAATCAGCCCCAGCATTTT
.	14	TRBV5-8	.	TRBJ2-1	CASSIVGGYNEQFF	TGTGCCAGCAGCATCGTAGGTGGGTACAATGAGCAGTTCTTC
.	15	TRBV18	.	TRBJ1-2	CASSPMTVRNYGYTF	TGTGCCAGCTCACCAATGACAGTCAGGAACTATGGCTACACCTTC